A selection of T cell receptor beta chains follows, all from one sample in a study of identifying expanded T cells in peripheral blood. Sequencing used immunoSEQ multiplex PCR; TCRdb keeps in-frame clones, though not all of them. The profile shows 75,000 to 95,000 clones, about 90% of them singletons. The source material was blood. The receptor set was obtained from a person between 18 and 75 years old in good health. Each CDR3 is given with its conserved first and last residue. The order of the fields is CDR3 protein, CDR3 DNA, J gene, D gene, CDR3 length, clone size, V gene. A D gene is named only where the DNA matches it firmly. Not every row has a clone size; where given, it reads once, few, many or a size class.

CASSLQGRGNNEQFF	TGTGCCAGCAGCTTACAGGGCCGGGGGAACAATGAGCAGTTCTTC	TRBJ2-1	NA	15	NA	TRBV7-3
CASKPGGSYEQYF	TGTGCCAGCAAACCAGGGGGTTCCTACGAGCAGTACTTC	TRBJ2-7	TRBD1	13	NA	TRBV6-5
CASSPTGGAYYGYTF	TGTGCCAGCAGCCCCACCGGGGGGGCTTACTATGGCTACACCTTC	TRBJ1-2	NA	15	NA	TRBV7-3
CASSLDEGFRGTGELFF	TGTGCCAGCAGCTTAGATGAGGGGTTTAGAGGCACCGGGGAGCTGTTTTTT	TRBJ2-2	NA	17	NA	TRBV7-3
CASSLMPGDTEAFF	TGCGCCAGCAGCTTAATGCCGGGGGACACTGAAGCTTTCTTT	TRBJ1-1	NA	14	NA	TRBV5-1
CASSRDRPQAQYF	TGTGCCAGCAGCCGTGACAGGCCCCAGGCCCAGTACTTC	TRBJ2-5	NA	13	once	TRBV28
CAWRSGQGTGEQYF	TGTGCCTGGAGATCCGGACAGGGAACGGGAGAGCAGTACTTC	TRBJ2-7	TRBD1	14	NA	TRBV30
CASSHPGQGAGEQFF	TGTGCCAGCAGCCACCCGGGACAGGGGGCAGGGGAGCAGTTCTTC	TRBJ2-1	TRBD1	15	NA	TRBV4-2
CASSVEGAPDYGYTF	TGTGCCAGCAGCGTAGAAGGGGCACCCGATTATGGCTACACCTTC	TRBJ1-2	NA	15	NA	TRBV9
CASSRSPLNTEAFF	TGTGCCAGCAGCCGATCCCCCTTGAACACTGAAGCTTTCTTT	TRBJ1-1	NA	14	NA	TRBV11-2
CASSQVAGGTEAFF	TGTGCCAGCAGCCAAGTTGCGGGGGGAACTGAAGCTTTCTTT	TRBJ1-1	NA	14	NA	TRBV14
CSGVRNYNEQFF	TGCAGCGGTGTAAGAAACTACAATGAGCAGTTCTTC	TRBJ2-1	NA	12	NA	TRBV29-1
CASSQGDLTTNYGYTF	TGCGCCAGCAGCCAAGGGGACCTCACGACGAACTATGGCTACACCTTC	TRBJ1-2	NA	16	NA	TRBV4-1
CASSLVRLAGLYEQFF	TGTGCCAGCAGCTTAGTTCGTCTAGCGGGATTATATGAGCAGTTCTTC	TRBJ2-1	TRBD2	16	NA	TRBV7-8
CASSQVLAGAADTQYF	TGTGCCAGCAGCCAAGTGTTAGCGGGAGCCGCAGATACGCAGTATTTT	TRBJ2-3	TRBD2	16	NA	TRBV4-2
CAIRGTGAPEQYF	TGTGCCATCAGAGGGACAGGGGCGCCCGAGCAGTACTTC	TRBJ2-7	TRBD1	13	once	TRBV10-3
CASSEVWTSGNEQYF	TGTGCCAGCAGTGAGGTTTGGACTAGCGGGAACGAGCAGTACTTC	TRBJ2-7	TRBD2	15	NA	TRBV6-1
CASSSTVSEEKLFF	TGTGCCAGCAGCTCGACAGTCTCAGAAGAAAAACTGTTTTTT	TRBJ1-4	NA	14	NA	TRBV7-9
CASSKLAGGPTGELFF	TGCGCCAGCAGCAAGCTAGCGGGGGGGCCCACCGGGGAGCTGTTTTTT	TRBJ2-2	TRBD2	16	NA	TRBV5-1
CASSPRHRGLGYTF	TGTGCCAGCAGCCCGCGTCACCGAGGGTTAGGCTACACCTTC	TRBJ1-2	NA	14	NA	TRBV7-6
CASRMGGANVLTF	TGTGCCAGCAGGATGGGTGGGGCCAACGTCCTGACTTTC	TRBJ2-6	NA	13	once	TRBV13
CASSLGGTGRTTEAFF	TGTGCCAGCAGCTTGGGGGGGACAGGGAGGACCACTGAAGCTTTCTTT	TRBJ1-1	TRBD1	16	NA	TRBV5-4
CASSQTGGSYNEQFF	TGCGCCAGCAGCCAAACAGGGGGCTCCTACAATGAGCAGTTCTTC	TRBJ2-1	TRBD1	15	NA	TRBV5-1
CASSPGDRVGRQTQYF	TGCGCCAGCAGCCCAGGGGACAGGGTCGGAAGACAGACCCAGTACTTC	TRBJ2-5	TRBD1	16	NA	TRBV5-1
CASSYSTGALNAQHF	TGTGCCAGCAGTTACTCGACAGGCGCCCTTAACGCCCAGCATTTT	TRBJ1-5	NA	15	NA	TRBV6-5
CATRTGTEAFF	TGTGCCACAAGGACAGGCACTGAAGCTTTCTTT	TRBJ1-1	TRBD1	11	NA	TRBV19
CASSSPGQGAGEQFF	TGTGCCAGCAGTTCGCCGGGACAGGGGGCGGGTGAGCAGTTCTTC	TRBJ2-1	TRBD1	15	NA	TRBV28
CASSRDRGGTGELFF	TGTGCCAGCAGCCGGGACAGGGGCGGCACCGGGGAGCTGTTTTTT	TRBJ2-2	TRBD1	15	NA	TRBV7-9
CASSQERSTDTQYF	TGCGCCAGCAGCCAAGAAAGGAGCACAGATACGCAGTATTTT	TRBJ2-3	NA	14	NA	TRBV4-1
CASSPIEGITDTQYF	TGCGCCAGCAGCCCCATCGAAGGGATCACAGATACGCAGTATTTT	TRBJ2-3	NA	15	NA	TRBV5-1
CASSRAPGQLNTEAFF	TGTGCCAGTAGTAGGGCTCCGGGACAGTTGAACACTGAAGCTTTCTTT	TRBJ1-1	TRBD1	16	NA	TRBV19
CASTTGSSYEQYF	TGTGCCAGCACCACAGGGAGCTCCTACGAGCAGTACTTC	TRBJ2-7	NA	13	NA	TRBV5-6
CASSLPFGELFF	TGCGCCAGCAGCCTCCCGTTCGGGGAGCTGTTTTTT	TRBJ2-2	NA	12	NA	TRBV4-3
CATSRRDRGYNEQFF	TGTGCCACCAGCAGAAGGGACAGGGGCTACAATGAGCAGTTCTTC	TRBJ2-1	TRBD1	15	NA	TRBV15
CASSQGADGYTF	TGCGCCAGCAGCCAGGGGGCTGATGGCTACACCTTC	TRBJ1-2	TRBD1	12	NA	TRBV5-1
CASSLMGQGSPLHF	TGTGCCAGCAGCTTAATGGGACAGGGGTCACCCCTCCACTTT	TRBJ1-6	TRBD1	14	NA	TRBV7-3
CASSPQTGSSYNEQFF	TGTGCCAGCAGTCCACAAACAGGGAGCTCCTACAATGAGCAGTTCTTC	TRBJ2-1	NA	16	NA	TRBV5-4
CASSPQGKLFF	TGTGCCAGCAGTCCACAGGGGAAACTGTTTTTT	TRBJ1-4	TRBD1	11	NA	TRBV2
CASSLDGERNSPLHF	TGCGCCAGCAGCTTGGATGGGGAAAGAAATTCACCCCTCCACTTT	TRBJ1-6	NA	15	NA	TRBV5-1
CASSLLRDYNEQFF	TGTGCCAGCAGCTTACTAAGAGATTACAATGAGCAGTTCTTC	TRBJ2-1	NA	14	NA	TRBV11-3
CASSVEAGSRGYTF	TGTGCCAGCAGCGTAGAAGCAGGGTCTCGTGGCTACACCTTC	TRBJ1-2	NA	14	once	TRBV9
CASSLATSSSYEQYF	TGCGCCAGCAGCTTGGCGACGTCCAGCTCCTACGAGCAGTACTTC	TRBJ2-7	NA	15	NA	TRBV5-1
CATRQGGPYEQYF	TGTGCCACCAGACAGGGGGGCCCCTACGAGCAGTACTTC	TRBJ2-7	TRBD1	13	NA	TRBV6-5
CASRSGTSGGTQETQYF	TGCGCCAGCAGATCCGGGACTAGCGGGGGAACCCAAGAGACCCAGTACTTC	TRBJ2-5	TRBD2	17	NA	TRBV5-1
CASSAAYLSTDTQYF	TGTGCCAGCTCAGCGGCTTACCTGAGCACAGATACGCAGTATTTT	TRBJ2-3	NA	15	NA	TRBV18
CASRRHTLPYEQYF	TGTGCCAGCAGGAGACACACACTTCCCTACGAGCAGTACTTC	TRBJ2-7	NA	14	once	TRBV2